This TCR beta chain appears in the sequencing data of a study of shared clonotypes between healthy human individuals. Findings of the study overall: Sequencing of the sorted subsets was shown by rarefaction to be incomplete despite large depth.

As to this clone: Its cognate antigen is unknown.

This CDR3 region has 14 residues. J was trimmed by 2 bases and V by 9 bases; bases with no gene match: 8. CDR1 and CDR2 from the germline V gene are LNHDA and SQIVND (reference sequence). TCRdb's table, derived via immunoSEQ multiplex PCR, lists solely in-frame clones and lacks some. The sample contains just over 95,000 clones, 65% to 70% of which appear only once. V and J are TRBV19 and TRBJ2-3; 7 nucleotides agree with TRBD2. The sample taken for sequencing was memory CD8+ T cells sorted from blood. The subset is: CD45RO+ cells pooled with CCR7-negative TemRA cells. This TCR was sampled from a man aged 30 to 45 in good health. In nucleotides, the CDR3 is TGTGCCAGCTCCGCGGGGGACGACACAGATACGCAGTATTTT. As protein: CASSAGDDTDTQYF.